The 2 T cell receptor beta chains below come from one sample, sequenced in a study of shared clonotypes between healthy human individuals. The table came from immunoSEQ multiplex PCR; TCRdb's copy has only in-frame clones and leaves some out. The sample consists of around 1.4 million clones, around 98.5% of them appearing once. Source material: naive CD4+ T cells sorted from blood. Subset specified: CD45RA+ positively selected. Receptors originate from a young man in good health.

This chain uses TRBV2 with TRBJ1-1, with unresolved D. Deletions cut 9 bases from V and 7 bases from J, with 18 bases between. Germline CDR1 SNHLY, CDR2 FYNNEI. The CDR3 runs to 13 residues. The CDR3 nucleotides read TGTGCCAGTACAGATCGAAGAAAGGGTGAAGCTTTCTTT. This encodes CASTDRRKGEAFF.

The chain combines TRBV5-1 with TRBJ1-5; the D gene is possibly TRBD1 (5 bases). Germline lookup yields CDR1 SGHRS and CDR2 YFSETQ. This CDR3 is 15 amino acids long. V dropped 4 bases and J dropped 1 base, with 12 bases sitting between them. CDR3 sequence (DNA): TGCGCCAGCAGCCTAGCGGGACGGAGCAATCAGCCCCAGCATTTT. It codes for CASSLAGRSNQPQHF.